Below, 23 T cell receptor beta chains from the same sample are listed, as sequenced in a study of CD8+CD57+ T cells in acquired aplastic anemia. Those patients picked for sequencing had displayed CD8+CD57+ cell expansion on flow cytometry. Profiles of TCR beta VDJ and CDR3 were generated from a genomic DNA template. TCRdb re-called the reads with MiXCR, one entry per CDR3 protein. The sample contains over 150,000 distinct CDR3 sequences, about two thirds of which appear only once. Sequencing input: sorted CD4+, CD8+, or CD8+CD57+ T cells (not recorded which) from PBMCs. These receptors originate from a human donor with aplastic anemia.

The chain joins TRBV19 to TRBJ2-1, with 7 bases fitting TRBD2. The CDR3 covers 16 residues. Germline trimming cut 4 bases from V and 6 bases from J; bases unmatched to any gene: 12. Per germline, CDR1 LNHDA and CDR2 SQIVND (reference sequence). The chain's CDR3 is CASSTPGGRTGNEQFF. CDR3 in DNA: TGTGCCAGTAGTACCCCGGGCGGGAGAACGGGCAATGAGCAGTTCTTC.

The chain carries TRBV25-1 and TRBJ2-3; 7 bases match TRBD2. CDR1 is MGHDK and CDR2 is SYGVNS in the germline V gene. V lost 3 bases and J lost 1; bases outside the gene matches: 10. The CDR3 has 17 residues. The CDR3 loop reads CASSEVGAGFRTDTQYF. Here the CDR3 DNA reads TGTGCCAGCAGTGAGGTAGGAGCGGGGTTTCGCACAGATACGCAGTATTTT. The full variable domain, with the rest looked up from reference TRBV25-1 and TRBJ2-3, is EADIYQTPRYLVIGTGKKITLECSQTMGHDKMYWYQQDPGMELHLIHYSYGVNSTEKGDLSSESTVSRIRTEHFPLTLESARPSHTSQYLCASSEVGAGFRTDTQYFGPGTRLTVL.

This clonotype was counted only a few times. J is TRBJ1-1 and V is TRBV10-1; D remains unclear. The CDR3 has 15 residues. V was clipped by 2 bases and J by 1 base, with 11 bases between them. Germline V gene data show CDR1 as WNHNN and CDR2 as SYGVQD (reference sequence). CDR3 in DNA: TGCGCCAGCAGTGAGGAAAGAGGTTGGAACACTGAAGCTTTCTTT. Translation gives CASSEERGWNTEAFF.

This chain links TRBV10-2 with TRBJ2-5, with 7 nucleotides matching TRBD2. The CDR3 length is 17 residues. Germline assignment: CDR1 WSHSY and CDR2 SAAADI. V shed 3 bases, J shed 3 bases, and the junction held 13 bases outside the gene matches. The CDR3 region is CASSETVASAGEETQYF. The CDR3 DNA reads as TGCGCCAGCAGTGAAACCGTGGCTAGCGCGGGGGAAGAGACCCAGTACTTC.

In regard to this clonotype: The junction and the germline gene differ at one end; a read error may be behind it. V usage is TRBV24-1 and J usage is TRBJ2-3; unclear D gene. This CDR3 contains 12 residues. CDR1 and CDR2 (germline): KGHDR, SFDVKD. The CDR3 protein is CAASESTDTQYF. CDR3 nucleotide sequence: TGTGCCGCCAGTGAGAGCACAGATACGCAGTATTTT.

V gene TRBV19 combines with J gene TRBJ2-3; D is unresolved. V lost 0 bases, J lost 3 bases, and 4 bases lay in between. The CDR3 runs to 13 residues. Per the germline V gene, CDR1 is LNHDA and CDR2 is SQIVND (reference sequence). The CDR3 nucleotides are TGTGCCAGTAGTATAGATCGGACAGATACGCAGTATTTT. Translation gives CASSIDRTDTQYF.

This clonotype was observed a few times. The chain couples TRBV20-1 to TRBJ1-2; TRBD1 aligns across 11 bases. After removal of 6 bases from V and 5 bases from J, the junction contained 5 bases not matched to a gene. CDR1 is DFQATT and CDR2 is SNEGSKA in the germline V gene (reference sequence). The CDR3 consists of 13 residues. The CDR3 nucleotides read TGCAGTGCACGGACAGGGGGCGGGTATGGCTACACCTTC. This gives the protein CSARTGGGYGYTF.

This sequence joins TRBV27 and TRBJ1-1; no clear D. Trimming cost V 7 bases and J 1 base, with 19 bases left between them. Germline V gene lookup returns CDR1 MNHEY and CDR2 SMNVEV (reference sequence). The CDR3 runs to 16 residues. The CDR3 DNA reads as TGTGCCAGCATGGTAGCAGACCCAAATTGGAACACTGAAGCTTTCTTT. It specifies CASMVADPNWNTEAFF.

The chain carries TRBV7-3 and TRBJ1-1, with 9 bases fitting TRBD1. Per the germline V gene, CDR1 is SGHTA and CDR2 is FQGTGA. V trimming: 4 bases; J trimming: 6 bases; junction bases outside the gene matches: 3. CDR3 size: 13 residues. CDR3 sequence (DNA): TGTGCCAGCAGCTACAGGGGGCGCGCTGAAGCTTTCTTT. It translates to CASSYRGRAEAFF.

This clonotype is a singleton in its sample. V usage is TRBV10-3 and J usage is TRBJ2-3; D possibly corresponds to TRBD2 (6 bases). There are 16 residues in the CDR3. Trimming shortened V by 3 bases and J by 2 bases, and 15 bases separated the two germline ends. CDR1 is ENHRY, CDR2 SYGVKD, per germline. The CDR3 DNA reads TGTGCCATCAGTGACCGGGACTCCTTTTCCACAGATACGCAGTATTTT. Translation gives CAISDRDSFSTDTQYF.

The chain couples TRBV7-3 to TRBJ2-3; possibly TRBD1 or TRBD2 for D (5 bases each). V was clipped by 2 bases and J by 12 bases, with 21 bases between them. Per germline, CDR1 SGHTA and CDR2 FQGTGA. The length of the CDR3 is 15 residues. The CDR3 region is CASSLYPGPISDQYF. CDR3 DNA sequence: TGTGCCAGCAGCTTATATCCGGGACCGATATCAGATCAGTATTTT.

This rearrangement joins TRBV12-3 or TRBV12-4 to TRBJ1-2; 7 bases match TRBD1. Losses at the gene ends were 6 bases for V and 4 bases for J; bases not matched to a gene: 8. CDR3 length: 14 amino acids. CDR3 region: CASSLRDSSYGYTF. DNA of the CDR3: TGTGCCAGCAGCCTCCGGGACAGTAGCTATGGCTACACCTTC.

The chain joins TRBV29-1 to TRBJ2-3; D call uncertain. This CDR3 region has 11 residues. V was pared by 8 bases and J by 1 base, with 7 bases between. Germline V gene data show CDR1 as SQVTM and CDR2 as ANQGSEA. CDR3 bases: TGCAGCTCTAGAGGCACAGATACGCAGTATTTT. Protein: CSSRGTDTQYF.

The CDR3 nucleotides read TGTGCCAGCAGCCAGGGCCTCTCTAGCGGGGGAGAAGAGACCCAGTACTTC. This translates into CASSQGLSSGGEETQYF. The rearrangement links TRBV7-2 to TRBJ2-5; TRBD2 matches at 10 bases. The trim removed 5 bases at V and 3 bases at J, leaving 12 bases unmatched. CDR1 and CDR2 (germline): SGHTA, FQGNSA. This CDR3 region has 17 residues.

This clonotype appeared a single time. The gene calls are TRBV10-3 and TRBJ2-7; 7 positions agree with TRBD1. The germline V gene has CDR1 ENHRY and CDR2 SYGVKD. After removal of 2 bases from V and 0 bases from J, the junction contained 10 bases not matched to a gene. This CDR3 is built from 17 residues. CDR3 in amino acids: CAISEPGQEDSSYEQYF. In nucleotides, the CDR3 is TGTGCCATCAGTGAGCCCGGACAGGAAGACAGCTCCTACGAGCAGTACTTC.

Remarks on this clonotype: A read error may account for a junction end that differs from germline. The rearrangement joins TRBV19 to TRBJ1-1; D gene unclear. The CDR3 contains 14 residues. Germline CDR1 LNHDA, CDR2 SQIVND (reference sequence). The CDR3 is CASSIEGLRSEAFF. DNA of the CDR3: TGTGCTAGTAGTATAGAAGGCTTAAGAAGCGAAGCTTTCTTT.

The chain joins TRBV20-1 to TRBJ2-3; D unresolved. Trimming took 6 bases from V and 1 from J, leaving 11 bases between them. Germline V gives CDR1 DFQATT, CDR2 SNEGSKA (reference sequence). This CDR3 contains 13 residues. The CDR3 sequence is CSAPRSGTDTQYF. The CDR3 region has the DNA TGCAGTGCCCCTCGGAGTGGCACAGATACGCAGTATTTT.

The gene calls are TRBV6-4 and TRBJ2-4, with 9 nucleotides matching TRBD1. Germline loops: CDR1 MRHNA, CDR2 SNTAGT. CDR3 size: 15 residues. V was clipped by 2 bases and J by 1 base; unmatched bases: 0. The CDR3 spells CASSDGQGAKNIQYF. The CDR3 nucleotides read TGTGCCAGCAGTGACGGACAGGGGGCCAAAAACATTCAGTACTTC.

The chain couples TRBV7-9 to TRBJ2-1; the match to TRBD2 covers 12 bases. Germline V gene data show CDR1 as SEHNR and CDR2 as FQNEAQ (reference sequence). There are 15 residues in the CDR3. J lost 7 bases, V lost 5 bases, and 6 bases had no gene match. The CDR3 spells CASSPGLAGQNEQFF. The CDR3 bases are TGTGCCAGCAGCCCCGGACTAGCGGGGCAGAATGAGCAGTTCTTC.

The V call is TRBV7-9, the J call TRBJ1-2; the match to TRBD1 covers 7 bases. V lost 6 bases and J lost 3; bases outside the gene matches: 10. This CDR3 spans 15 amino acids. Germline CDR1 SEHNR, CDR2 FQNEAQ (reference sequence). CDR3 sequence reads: CASRPGRGQYYGYTF. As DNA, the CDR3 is TGTGCCAGCAGACCCGGCCGGGGACAGTACTATGGCTACACCTTC.

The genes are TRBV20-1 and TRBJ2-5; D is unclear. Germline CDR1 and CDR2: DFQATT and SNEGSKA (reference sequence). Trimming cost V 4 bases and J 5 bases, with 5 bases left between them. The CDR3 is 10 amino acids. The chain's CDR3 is CSAKRETQYF. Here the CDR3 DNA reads TGCAGTGCTAAGAGGGAGACCCAGTACTTC.

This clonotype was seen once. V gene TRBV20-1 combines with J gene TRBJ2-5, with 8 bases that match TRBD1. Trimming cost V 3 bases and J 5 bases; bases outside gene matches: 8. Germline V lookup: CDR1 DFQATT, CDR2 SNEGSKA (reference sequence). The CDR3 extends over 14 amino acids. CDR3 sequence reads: CSASLSGGWETQYF. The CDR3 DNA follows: TGCAGTGCTAGCCTGTCAGGGGGCTGGGAGACCCAGTACTTC.

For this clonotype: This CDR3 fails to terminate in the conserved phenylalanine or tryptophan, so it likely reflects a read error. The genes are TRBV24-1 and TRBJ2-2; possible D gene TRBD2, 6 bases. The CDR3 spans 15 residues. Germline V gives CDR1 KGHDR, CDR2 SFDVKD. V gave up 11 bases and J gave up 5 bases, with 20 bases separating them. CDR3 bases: TGTGCCAGCAGATCCGGGACTTGGGAAACCGGGGAGCTGTTTCTT. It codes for CASRSGTWETGELFL.